What follows are 19 T cell receptor beta chains derived from one specimen sequenced in a study of OX40 agonist ivuxolimab in advanced cancers. Clones were sequenced by immunoSEQ multiplex PCR, and TCRdb holds only the in-frame ones, with some missing. The profile shows about 40,000 clones, more than 70% of them singletons. Source: CD4+ or CD8+ T cells sorted from blood, taken in a trial of the OX40 agonist ivuxolimab. The receptors were sampled from an adult with an advanced solid tumor such as melanoma, head and neck, liver or kidney cancer.

The rearrangement uses TRBV9 and TRBJ2-1, with TRBD2 matching over 7 bases. The CDR3 extends over 15 amino acids. V lost 3 bases to trimming and J lost 0 bases; unmatched junction nucleotides: 3. Germline CDR1 reads SGDLS; CDR2 reads YYNGEE. The CDR3 protein is CASSGGSDSYNEQFF. The CDR3 nucleotides are TGTGCCAGCAGCGGCGGGAGCGACTCCTACAATGAGCAGTTCTTC.

This rearrangement joins TRBV27 to TRBJ1-3; no clear D gene. CDR3 size: 14 residues. V was trimmed by 5 bases and J by 7 bases, leaving 15 bases between them. Germline V gene data show CDR1 as MNHEY and CDR2 as SMNVEV (reference sequence). CDR3 sequence: CASSPVPLRNTIYF. In nucleotides, the CDR3 is TGTGCCAGCAGTCCGGTCCCTCTGCGGAACACCATATATTTT.

The chain combines TRBV12-5 with TRBJ1-2; D is ambiguous. The CDR3 extends over 8 amino acids. Per the germline V gene, CDR1 is LGHNT and CDR2 is FRNRAP. V dropped 11 bases and J dropped 12 bases, with 10 bases sitting between them. For the CDR3, the DNA is TGTGCTGCACAACGGGACACCTTC. Its protein is CAAQRDTF.

The chain recombines TRBV27 with TRBJ2-2, with TRBD2 matching over 11 bases. The CDR3 loop spans 16 amino acids. V shed 5 bases, J shed 0 bases, and the junction held 2 bases outside the gene matches. The germline gives CDR1 MNHEY, CDR2 SMNVEV (reference sequence). The CDR3: CASSVLAGANTGELFF. CDR3 nucleotide sequence: TGTGCCAGCAGTGTACTAGCGGGGGCGAACACCGGGGAGCTGTTTTTT.

The chain employs TRBV6-1 and TRBJ1-3; D unclear. Trimming removed 3 bases from V and 0 bases from J, with 6 bases in between. The CDR3 covers 14 residues. Looked up from germline, CDR1 is MNHNS and CDR2 is SASEGT. The CDR3 bases are TGTGCCAGCAGTGACGGAACCTCTGGAAACACCATATATTTT. Translating gives CASSDGTSGNTIYF.

CDR3 sequence reads: CASSEGDTFSYEQYF. The CDR3 coding sequence is TGTGCCAGCAGCGAGGGGGACACGTTCTCCTACGAGCAGTACTTC. The chain links TRBV9 to TRBJ2-7, with D possibly being TRBD1 (6 bases). The germline CDR1 and CDR2 sequences are SGDLS and YYNGEE. Deletions cut 3 bases from V and 0 bases from J, with 13 bases between. CDR3 length equals 15 residues.

V is TRBV7-6 and J is TRBJ2-3; tentatively, D is TRBD1 or TRBD2 (5 bases each). V lost 4 bases and J 3 bases, leaving 14 bases between the germline ends. Per the germline V gene, CDR1 is SGHVS and CDR2 is FNYEAQ. This CDR3 spans 15 amino acids. CDR3 DNA sequence: TGTGCCAGCAGCTCCGAGACGGGGCGGACAGATACGCAGTATTTT. This sequence encodes CASSSETGRTDTQYF.

The chain couples TRBV7-2 to TRBJ1-1; D unclear. The germline V gene encodes CDR1 SGHTA and CDR2 FQGNSA. Trimming took 4 bases from V and 10 from J, leaving 13 bases between them. This CDR3 spans 12 amino acids. The CDR3 nucleotides read TGTGCCAGCAGCTCTACCGAGACCGGAGCTTTCTTT. Translating it yields CASSSTETGAFF. The full variable domain, in which reference TRBV7-2 and TRBJ1-1 provide the parts outside the CDR3, is GAGVSQSPSNKVTEKGKDVELRCDPISGHTALYWYRQSLGQGLEFLIYFQGNSAPDKSGLPSDRFSAERTGGSVSTLTIQRTQQEDSAVYLCASSSTETGAFFGQGTRLTVV.

The V gene is TRBV11-3, the J gene TRBJ2-7; TRBD1 aligns across 9 bases. J was trimmed by 6 bases and V by 5 bases; bases with no gene match: 8. The germline CDR1 and CDR2 sequences are SGHNT and YENEEA. The length of the CDR3 is 14 residues. The chain's CDR3 is CASSPGTGNGEQYF. The CDR3 nucleotides read TGTGCCAGCAGCCCTGGGACAGGGAACGGCGAGCAGTACTTC.

V is TRBV29-1 and J is TRBJ2-1; 7 nucleotides match TRBD2. Trimming cost V 8 bases and J 5 bases; bases outside gene matches: 12. This CDR3 has 14 amino acids. CDR1 is SQVTM and CDR2 is ANQGSEA in the germline V gene. Here the CDR3 reads CSSPMSSGHNEQFF. CDR3 sequence (DNA): TGCAGCTCCCCGATGTCTAGCGGCCACAATGAGCAGTTCTTC.

By sample share, this clone is medium-sized (0.01 to 0.1%). The chain links TRBV27 to TRBJ1-1; D gene uncertain. The CDR3 contains 16 residues. The V and J ends lost 0 bases and 0 bases respectively, with 11 bases between them. Looked up from germline, CDR1 is MNHEY and CDR2 is SMNVEV (reference sequence). This chain's CDR3 is CASSLSWGGMNTEAFF. CDR3 nucleotides: TGTGCCAGCAGTTTATCATGGGGAGGGATGAACACTGAAGCTTTCTTT.

The J gene is TRBJ2-1, the V gene TRBV19; 10 bases are a match to TRBD1. Germline CDR1 is LNHDA and CDR2 is SQIVND (reference sequence). Trimming took 4 bases from V and 3 from J; bases not matched to a gene: 6. The length of the CDR3 is 16 residues. The CDR3 sequence: CASSTRRDRGYNEQFF. The CDR3 DNA reads as TGTGCCAGTAGTACCCGTCGGGACAGGGGCTACAATGAGCAGTTCTTC.

This clone was observed a handful of times. This likely traces to a read error, being one base from a far larger clone. The chain couples TRBV5-6 to TRBJ2-5; D ambiguous. The CDR3 has 12 residues. Trimming removed 2 bases from V and 2 bases from J, with 4 bases in between. Germline CDR1 SGHDT, CDR2 YYEEEE. CDR3 sequence: CASSLVQETQYF. The DNA of the CDR3 is TGTGCCAGCAGCTTAGTGCAAGAGACCCAGTACTTC.

The count of this clone is one. The rearrangement joins TRBV4-1 to TRBJ2-5, with a tentative D call TRBD2 (7 bases). The CDR3 is 16 amino acids. V was pared by 5 bases and J by 5 bases, with 21 bases between. Per germline, CDR1 MGHRA and CDR2 YSYEKL. CDR3 loop: CASSLRPGGEGETQYF. DNA for the CDR3: TGCGCCAGCAGCTTAAGACCGGGGGGCGAGGGGGAGACCCAGTACTTC.

This chain connects TRBV5-8 to TRBJ1-5; 9 bases are a match to TRBD1. After removal of 4 bases from V and 2 bases from J, the junction contained 4 bases not matched to a gene. Germline V gene lookup returns CDR1 SGHTS and CDR2 YDEGEE. There are 15 residues in the CDR3. CDR3 residues: CASSGWTGGNQPQHF. CDR3 coding DNA: TGTGCCAGCAGCGGATGGACAGGGGGCAATCAGCCCCAGCATTTT.

The chain combines TRBV25-1 with TRBJ1-1; D might be TRBD1 (5 bases). V was pared by 1 base and J by 0 bases, with 9 bases between. Germline V gene sequence: CDR1 MGHDK, CDR2 SYGVNS. CDR3 length: 15 residues. CDR3 loop: CASSEWGRMNTEAFF. The CDR3 DNA reads as TGTGCCAGCAGTGAATGGGGCAGAATGAACACTGAAGCTTTCTTT.

The CDR3 bases are TGTGCCAGCAGTCAGAGCGGGGGGGCGTACAATGAGCAGTTCTTC. Amino acids: CASSQSGGAYNEQFF. The rearrangement uses TRBV2 and TRBJ2-1; 10 bases match TRBD2. Germline assignment: CDR1 SNHLY and CDR2 FYNNEI. J lost 4 bases, V lost 5 bases, and 5 bases had no gene match. This CDR3 spans 15 amino acids.

The CDR3 region has the DNA TGTGCCAGCAGTTTTTCTCGTAGGGAGCAGTACTTC. Encoded protein: CASSFSRREQYF. The rearrangement joins TRBV28 to TRBJ2-7; D unresolved. Looked up from germline, CDR1 is MDHEN and CDR2 is SYDVKM. The CDR3 loop spans 12 amino acids. Trimming stripped 3 bases from V and 7 bases from J, with 10 bases between.

The CDR3 DNA follows: TGTGCCAGCAGTTTAGATAGCGGACTATCCAATGAGCAGTTCTTC. It yields the protein CASSLDSGLSNEQFF. The chain employs TRBV2 and TRBJ2-1; possible D gene TRBD2, 6 bases. Germline CDR1 is SNHLY and CDR2 is FYNNEI. The V gene lost 5 bases and the J gene lost 6 bases, with 17 bases spanning the gap. The CDR3 has 15 residues.